Included here is one T cell receptor beta chain sequence, with context. Its antigen is unknown. Base-call qualities are not available, and no considerably larger clone is one nucleotide away. The data derive from a study of T cell responses to AZD1222 COVID-19 vaccine (dated by TCRdb to the early 2020s). Background for the entire study: TCR sequencing covered approximately 230 trial participants: 207 given two doses of AZD1222 and approximately 26 given two doses of MenACWY control vaccine. Trial participants were enrolled into age subgroups of 18-55, 56-69 and 70-plus years, which contained 148, 28 and 57 TCR-sequenced participants, respectively.

The CDR3 regions of human TCRbeta chains were subjected to immunosequencing. As for the original processing: TCRs in the repertoires were compared against a reference library of SARS-CoV-2-specific TCRs that had been generated with the MIRA antigen-specificity platform. Breadth was defined as the fraction of unique TCRs that were SARS-CoV-2-associated. Depth was defined as the fraction of total T cells that were SARS-CoV-2-associated. Using the MIRA data, each spike-specific TCR was mapped to the spike region that the TCR reacts to and placed in a CD4 or CD8 class. Log10-transformed breadth and depth values were compared by one-way ANOVA with Sidak's multiple comparisons tests. The source is immuneACCESS, and TCRdb retained only in-frame sequences with V and J called. Part of the clones is not carried over; for the studies checked, unresolved V genes explain less than half of this, and the remainder is unexplained. That table gives V, J and clone size, and the DNA gave D and trimming. The sample includes roughly 120,000 clones, with 92% observed a single time. Of the sample, more than 2% falls within the top ten clones.

Trimming takes 5 bases from V and 4 bases from J, and the germline ends sit 23 bases apart. The germline V gene yields SNHLY for CDR1 and FYNNEI for CDR2. The CDR3 sequence holds 18 residues, the cysteine and phenylalanine included. CDR3 DNA only is kept here, 54 bases in frame from base 1. The research as a whole found: Spike-specific TCR breadth and depth rose significantly after two AZD1222 doses compared with day 0 and with MenACWY recipients. Nearly half of unique spike-specific TCRs reportedly recognized epitopes outside regions mutated in the B.1.351 and B.1.1.7 variants. Participants were mostly white British and included more females than males, and it was suggested by the authors that clonal diversity may have been underestimated. The whole spike protein was spanned by vaccine-associated CD4 TCRs, and dominant responses were seen in regions 160-218 and 743-854. Conclusions about previously exposed vaccinees were limited because only a handful of AZD1222 recipients were SARS-CoV-2 seropositive at baseline. In the small 56-69-year group, the increase in depth fell short of significance, most likely because of low power. Because no samples from the day 14 peak response were available, repertoires could be characterized only after the peak T cell response.

What the time point label conveys for this sample: about 28 days (+/-7) after the second vaccine dose. AZD1222 recipients given second doses at about 4 weeks or at about 12 weeks were pooled, since spike-specific TCR depth and breadth were not found to differ between the two schedules. Samples from vaccinated people were obtained from the UK trials COV001 and COV002, which included a single-blind randomized controlled phase 2/3 trial of AZD1222 (ChAdOx1 nCoV-19) in healthy adults. For TCRbeta chain sequencing, PBMC samples were collected from trial participants at day 0 and at day 28 after the second dose.

The source is an adult who received the AZD1222 COVID-19 vaccine. The rearranged segments are TRBV2 and TRBJ2-2; no D gene can be assigned with confidence. This sample comprised peripheral blood, obtained 28 days after the second AZD1222 dose. The CDR3 loop reads CASSSASSGPSSTGELFF. In nucleotides, the sequence is TGTGCCAGCAGTAGCGCCTCCAGTGGGCCCTCGAGCACCGGGGAGCTGTTTTTT. Reference TRBV2 and TRBJ2-2 proteins supply the regions before and after the CDR3; the full variable domain is: EPEVTQTPSHQVTQMGQEVILRCVPISNHLYFYWYRQILGQKVEFLVSFYNNEISEKSEIFDDQFSVERPDGSNFTLKIRSTKLEDSAMYFCASSSASSGPSSTGELFFGEGSRLTVL.